Listed below are T cell receptor beta chains from one sample, sequenced in a study of T-cell memory formation after mild COVID-19. TCRdb itself ran the 5' RACE reads through MiXCR, one entry per CDR3 protein. The data contain under 400,000 distinct CDR3 sequences, around 20% of them singletons. The sequencing sample was made of PBMCs or a T cell subset sorted from them (not recorded which). These receptors were collected from an adult woman who had mild COVID-19 (a few samples of this study predate the infection). Cell type and time point are not known. CDR3s include the opening cysteine and the closing phenylalanine or tryptophan. D genes are given only for firm matches. Some rows mark clone size as missing; the rest say once, few, many or name a class of expanded clone.

NA	TRBV5-1	TRBJ2-7	NA	TGCGCCAGCAGCTTAGGGGGTTCGGGCAGCTCCTACGAGCAGTACTTC	CASSLGGSGSSYEQYF
NA	TRBV5-6	TRBJ1-2	NA	TGTGCCAGCAGCTTGGCCCCAGGGAACTTTTTTCCCACGAACTATGGCTACACCTTC	CASSLAPGNFFPTNYGYTF
TRBD2	TRBV7-2	TRBJ2-1	many	TGTGCCAGCAGCTCCGTAGCGGGAGCTAGGAATGAGCAGTTCTTC	CASSSVAGARNEQFF
NA	TRBV12-3/TRBV12-4	TRBJ1-1	few	TGTGCCAGCAGCACCTATGGGGAGGCTTTCTTT	CASSTYGEAFF
TRBD1	TRBV7-2	TRBJ1-2	few	TGTGCCAGCAGCTTAGTGATGACAGGGGGTGACTATGGCTACACCTTC	CASSLVMTGGDYGYTF
NA	TRBV15	TRBJ1-2	NA	TGTGCCACCAGCAGACCTGACGTAGGGGTTGGCTACACCTTC	CATSRPDVGVGYTF
NA	TRBV7-2	TRBJ2-5	NA	TGTGCCAGCAAATCGGCAGGGGGGGCCAGGGAGACCCAGTACTTC	CASKSAGGARETQYF
TRBD2	TRBV9	TRBJ2-3	NA	TGTGCCAGCAGCGAGGCTAGCGGCCAGGATACGCAGTATTTT	CASSEASGQDTQYF
NA	TRBV11-2	TRBJ1-5	few	TGTGCCAGCAGCTCGAGTAGCAATCAGCCCCAGCATTTT	CASSSSSNQPQHF
NA	TRBV20-1	TRBJ1-1	many	TGCAGTGCTAGAGGGGGGTTGAACACTGAAGCTTTCTTT	CSARGGLNTEAFF
TRBD1	TRBV5-1	TRBJ2-2	few	TGCGCCAGCAGCGAGGGACAGCCCGGGGAGCTGTTTTTT	CASSEGQPGELFF
NA	TRBV11-2	TRBJ2-3	NA	TGTGCCAGCAGCCCCAATTGGGGGGCAGTAGATACGCAGTATTTT	CASSPNWGAVDTQYF
NA	TRBV19	TRBJ1-1	NA	TGTGCCAGTAGGACAGGCTCGATGGTGGGTTTTGAAGCTTTCTTT	CASRTGSMVGFEAFF
TRBD2	TRBV6-4	TRBJ2-3	NA	TGTGCCAGCAGTGTTAGCGGGGACGGGACAGATACGCAGTATTTT	CASSVSGDGTDTQYF
NA	TRBV5-4	TRBJ1-2	NA	TGTGCCAGCAGCTTTCAGGGAACTAACTATGGCTACACCTTC	CASSFQGTNYGYTF
TRBD1	TRBV15	TRBJ1-4	NA	TGTGCCACCAGCGGTTACGGGACAGCCAACGAAAAACTGTTTTTT	CATSGYGTANEKLFF
TRBD2	TRBV29-1	TRBJ2-7	NA	TGCAGCGTTTCTGTGGGAGGGCCCTACGAGCAGTACTTC	CSVSVGGPYEQYF
TRBD2	TRBV4-2	TRBJ2-3	NA	TGTGCCAGCAGCCAAAGTAGCGGGATGGATACGCAGTATTTT	CASSQSSGMDTQYF
TRBD1	TRBV28	TRBJ2-3	few	TGTGCCAGCAGTTTATCTGGGACAGGGACCACAGATACGCAGTATTTT	CASSLSGTGTTDTQYF
TRBD1	TRBV2	TRBJ2-3	few	TGTGCCACCAACACCAGGGACAGGTTAAGAGATACGCAGTATTTT	CATNTRDRLRDTQYF
NA	TRBV5-1	TRBJ1-6	NA	TGCGCCAGCAGCCTCGAACGACAGGCTAATTCACCCCTCCACTTT	CASSLERQANSPLHF
NA	TRBV12-3/TRBV12-4	TRBJ1-5	NA	TGTGCCAGCAGTTCATCCCAGGGCTCGACCCAGCCCCAGCATTTT	CASSSSQGSTQPQHF
TRBD2	TRBV11-2	TRBJ2-1	NA	TGTGCCAGCAGCTTACACCTAGCGGGGGGGCATGAGCAGTTCTTC	CASSLHLAGGHEQFF
NA	TRBV6-5	TRBJ2-1	NA	TGTGCCAGCAGTACTGGACCCTACAATGAGCAGTTCTTC	CASSTGPYNEQFF
NA	TRBV24-1	TRBJ2-5	many	TGTGCCACCAGTGACCAAGTACAGAGTCAAGAGACCCAGTACTTC	CATSDQVQSQETQYF
TRBD1	TRBV12-3/TRBV12-4	TRBJ1-4	few	TGTGCCAGCAGTTTACAGGGGGCCTTTGAAAAACTGTTTTTT	CASSLQGAFEKLFF
NA	TRBV12-3/TRBV12-4	TRBJ1-2	NA	TGTGCCAGCAGTTTATCAGTACGGACGGATGGCTACACCTTC	CASSLSVRTDGYTF
NA	TRBV5-1	TRBJ2-2	NA	TGCGCCAGCAGCTTGGGATTGGACTTAATGGGGAACACCGGGGAGCTGTTTTTT	CASSLGLDLMGNTGELFF
TRBD1	TRBV2	TRBJ2-7	NA	TGTGCCAGCAGTGAAGTTGCAGGGACAGGGAGGTACGAGCAGTACTTC	CASSEVAGTGRYEQYF
NA	TRBV12-3/TRBV12-4	TRBJ2-7	few	TGTGCCAGCACTCCGGGACTGACCTCCTACGAGCAGTACTTC	CASTPGLTSYEQYF
NA	TRBV12-3/TRBV12-4	TRBJ2-3	few	TGTGCCAGCAGAGCGGTAGGAAGCACAGATACGCAGTATTTT	CASRAVGSTDTQYF
NA	TRBV25-1	TRBJ2-5	many	TGTGCCAGTGAGGGAGAGACCCAGTACTTC	CASEGETQYF
NA	TRBV5-1	TRBJ1-1	few	TGCGCCAGCAGCCATGCAGGGAACACTGAAGCTTTCTTT	CASSHAGNTEAFF
TRBD1	TRBV5-1	TRBJ1-1	few	TGCGCCAGCAGCTTCTCACAGGGGTGGAACACTGAAGCTTTCTTT	CASSFSQGWNTEAFF
NA	TRBV11-3	TRBJ2-7	few	TGTGCCAGCAGCCCCGGTACCGGGGCCGAGCAGTACTTC	CASSPGTGAEQYF
NA	TRBV7-8	TRBJ2-3	few	TGTGCCAGCAGCTTGGCTACCAGCACAGATACGCAGTATTTT	CASSLATSTDTQYF
NA	TRBV20-1	TRBJ1-3	NA	TGCAGTGCTAACATGGAGTCTGGAAACACCATATATTTT	CSANMESGNTIYF
NA	TRBV7-2	TRBJ2-1	NA	TGTGCCAGCAGCTTCTATCAGCTAGCGCGCAATGAGCAGTTCTTC	CASSFYQLARNEQFF
NA	TRBV7-6	TRBJ2-1	NA	TGTGCCAGCAGCCAACTAGCTGATGAGCAGTTCTTC	CASSQLADEQFF
NA	TRBV20-1	TRBJ2-3	NA	TGCAGTGCTGGACCCCGGTTGGCAGATACGCAGTATTTT	CSAGPRLADTQYF
NA	TRBV20-1	TRBJ2-1	NA	TGCAGTGCTAGAGATCCAGCGGAGTCCTACAATGAGCAGTTCTTC	CSARDPAESYNEQFF
TRBD1	TRBV9	TRBJ1-2	NA	TGTGCCAGCAGCGACGGACAGGGCTCTGGCTACACCTTC	CASSDGQGSGYTF
NA	TRBV7-9	TRBJ2-3	few	TGTGCCAGCAGCTATATCGGAAGACAGGCGATAACAGATACGCAGTATTTT	CASSYIGRQAITDTQYF
TRBD1	TRBV7-9	TRBJ2-5	NA	TGTGCCAGCAGCTTAGGGGACAGGGATCCGGAGACCCAGTACTTC	CASSLGDRDPETQYF
TRBD1	TRBV4-1	TRBJ2-7	few	TGCGCCAGCAGCTTTGGGACAGAGAGCTCCTACGAGCAGTACTTC	CASSFGTESSYEQYF
NA	TRBV7-6	TRBJ2-7	NA	TGTGCCAGCAGCTTTGGCGGTGTAAGCGAGCAGTACTTC	CASSFGGVSEQYF
NA	TRBV29-1	TRBJ2-2	NA	TGCAGCGTTGAGCCGAACACCGGGGAGCTGTTTTTT	CSVEPNTGELFF
TRBD1	TRBV6-5	TRBJ1-2	NA	TGTGCCAGCAGTTACCAACAGGGGGTGAGCGCAGGCTACACCTTC	CASSYQQGVSAGYTF
NA	TRBV7-6	TRBJ2-5	once	TGTGCCAGCAGCTCCTTTCAAGAGACCCAGTACTTC	CASSSFQETQYF
TRBD2	TRBV11-3	TRBJ2-5	NA	TGTGCCAGCAGCTCGCTAGCGGGAGGGCCTTCCGAGACCCAGTACTTC	CASSSLAGGPSETQYF
TRBD2	TRBV7-6	TRBJ2-1	few	TGTGCCAGCAGCGAGGGGACTAGCGGGGCTTACAATGAGCAGTTCTTC	CASSEGTSGAYNEQFF
NA	TRBV20-1	TRBJ2-7	NA	TGCAGTGCTAAGGGTCCTTGGACAGCCTACGAGCAGTACTTC	CSAKGPWTAYEQYF
NA	TRBV7-2	TRBJ1-1	many	TGTGCCAGCAGCTTAATTGAGAACACTGAAGCTTTCTTT	CASSLIENTEAFF